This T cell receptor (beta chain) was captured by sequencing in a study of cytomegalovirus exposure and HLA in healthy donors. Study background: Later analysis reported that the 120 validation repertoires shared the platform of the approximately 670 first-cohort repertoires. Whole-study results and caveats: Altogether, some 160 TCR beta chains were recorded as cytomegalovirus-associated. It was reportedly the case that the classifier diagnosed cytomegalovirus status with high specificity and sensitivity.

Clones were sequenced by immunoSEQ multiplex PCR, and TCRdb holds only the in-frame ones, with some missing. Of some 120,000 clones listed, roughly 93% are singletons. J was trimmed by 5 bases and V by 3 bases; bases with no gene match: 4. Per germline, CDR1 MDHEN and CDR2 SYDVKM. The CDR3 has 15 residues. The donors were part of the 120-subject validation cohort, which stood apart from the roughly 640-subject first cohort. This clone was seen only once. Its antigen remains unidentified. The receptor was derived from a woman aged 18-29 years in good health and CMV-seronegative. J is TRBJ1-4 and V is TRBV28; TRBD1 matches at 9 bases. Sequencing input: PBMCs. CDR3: CASSFQGQGNEKLFF. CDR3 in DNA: TGTGCCAGCAGTTTTCAGGGACAGGGAAATGAAAAACTGTTTTTT.